The 32 T cell receptor beta chains below all came from one sample that was sequenced in a study of blood T cell repertoires in COVID-19. Clones were sequenced by immunoSEQ multiplex PCR, and TCRdb holds only the in-frame ones, with some missing. Of about 260,000 clones in the sample, around four fifths are singletons; the top ten hold around 2%. The sample taken for sequencing was peripheral blood. The receptor set was obtained from an elderly woman with acute or convalescent COVID-19.

The chain carries TRBV30 and TRBJ2-2, with 8 bases identical to TRBD2. The CDR3 length is 14 residues. After removal of 0 bases from V and 4 bases from J, the junction contained 1 base not matched to a gene. CDR1 GTSNPN and CDR2 SVGIG come from the germline V gene (reference sequence). The CDR3 protein is CAWSVGTSTGELFF. CDR3 in DNA: TGTGCCTGGAGTGTCGGGACTAGCACCGGGGAGCTGTTTTTT.

This clone was found once. The chain is built from TRBV28 and TRBJ1-3; the match to TRBD1 covers 7 bases. CDR1 is MDHEN, CDR2 SYDVKM, per germline. Trimming at V came to 4 bases and at J to 0 bases, leaving 3 bases not matched to a gene. The CDR3 contains 15 residues. CDR3 loop: CASSSRGSSGNTIYF. CDR3 bases: TGTGCCAGCAGTTCCAGGGGGAGCTCTGGAAACACCATATATTTT. The whole variable domain, remainder taken from reference TRBV28 and TRBJ1-3, is DVKVTQSSRYLVKRTGEKVFLECVQDMDHENMFWYRQDPGLGLRLIYFSYDVKMKEKGDIPEGYSVSREKKERFSLILESASTNQTSMYLCASSSRGSSGNTIYFGEGSWLTVV.

The chain carries TRBV11-1 and TRBJ2-5; a weak D match, TRBD1 (6 bases). The V gene's germline CDR1 is SGHAT and CDR2 FQDESV (reference sequence). V dropped 10 bases and J dropped 2 bases, with 14 bases sitting between them. This CDR3 spans 13 amino acids. The DNA for the CDR3 is TGTGCCACATCTAGGACAGTACAAGAGACCCAGTACTTC. It translates to CATSRTVQETQYF.

The J gene is TRBJ2-5, the V gene TRBV5-4, with D possibly matching TRBD2 (5 bases). This CDR3 comprises 15 residues. Germline V gene lookup returns CDR1 SGHNT and CDR2 YYREEE (reference sequence). Trimming left V 1 base short and J 0 bases short, with 10 bases between. In nucleotides, the CDR3 is TGTGCCAGCAGCTTGCGATCGGGAAACCAAGAGACCCAGTACTTC. It codes for CASSLRSGNQETQYF.

This chain connects TRBV29-1 to TRBJ1-1; D not certain. This CDR3 is built from 10 residues. Trimming shortened V by 7 bases and J by 3 bases, and 6 bases separated the two germline ends. Germline V gives CDR1 SQVTM, CDR2 ANQGSEA. Here the CDR3 DNA reads TGCAGCGCCGGTTACACTGAAGCTTTCTTT. The encoded protein is CSAGYTEAFF. The full variable domain, rest sourced from reference TRBV29-1 and TRBJ1-1, is SAVISQKPSRDICQRGTSLTIQCQVDSQVTMMFWYRQQPGQSLTLIATANQGSEATYESGFVIDKFPISRPNLTFSTLTVSNMSPEDSSIYLCSAGYTEAFFGQGTRLTVV.

The chain has TRBV6-6 and TRBJ1-3; TRBD1 agrees at 9 bases. CDR3 size: 16 residues. CDR1 is MNHNY and CDR2 is SVGAGI in the germline V gene (reference sequence). Trimming removed 2 bases from V and 0 bases from J; junction bases left unmatched: 2. CDR3 bases: TGTGCCAGCAGTTACGGGACAGGGCTCTCTGGAAACACCATATATTTT. The encoded protein is CASSYGTGLSGNTIYF.

J is TRBJ1-3 and V is TRBV28, with 7 bases matching TRBD1. Germline V lookup: CDR1 MDHEN, CDR2 SYDVKM. The CDR3 is 16 amino acids. The V segment lost 5 bases and the J segment 0 bases; nucleotides outside the gene matches: 7. The CDR3 DNA reads as TGTGCCAGCAGTCAATTCAGGGGGAGCTCTGGAAACACCATATATTTT. Translation gives CASSQFRGSSGNTIYF.

The chain joins TRBV5-6 to TRBJ1-5; TRBD1 might be the D (6 bases). V was trimmed by 4 bases and J by 1 base, leaving 15 bases between them. Germline CDR1 reads SGHDT; CDR2 reads YYEEEE. The CDR3 totals 16 residues. CDR3 amino acids: CASSRLGQQSNQPQHF. In DNA form, the CDR3 reads TGTGCCAGCAGCCGCCTTGGACAGCAAAGCAATCAGCCCCAGCATTTT. The whole variable domain, filled in from reference TRBV5-6 and TRBJ1-5, reads DAGVTQSPTHLIKTRGQQVTLRCSPKSGHDTVSWYQQALGQGPQFIFQYYEEEERQRGNFPDRFSGHQFPNYSSELNVNALLLGDSALYLCASSRLGQQSNQPQHFGDGTRLSIL.

V is TRBV7-8 and J is TRBJ1-6; TRBD1 is a possible D gene (5 bases). This CDR3 has 16 amino acids. Germline V gene data show CDR1 as SGHVS and CDR2 as FQNEAQ. Trimming took 5 bases from V and 7 from J, leaving 18 bases between them. DNA for the CDR3: TGTGCCAGCAGCCGAGGGACCGGACTGGGGAATTCACCCCTCCACTTT. It yields the protein CASSRGTGLGNSPLHF.

This sequence joins TRBV19 and TRBJ1-2, with TRBD1 matching over 10 bases. This CDR3 region has 15 residues. Germline V gene lookup returns CDR1 LNHDA and CDR2 SQIVND (reference sequence). V dropped 3 bases and J dropped 5; count of bases not matched to a gene: 6. CDR3 DNA sequence: TGTGCCAGTAGTATCCCGGGACAGGGGAAGTATGGCTACACCTTC. This gives the protein CASSIPGQGKYGYTF. The variable domain in full, with the rest retrieved from reference TRBV19 and TRBJ1-2, is DGGITQSPKYLFRKEGQNVTLSCEQNLNHDAMYWYRQDPGQGLRLIYYSQIVNDFQKGDIAEGYSVSREKKESFPLTVTSAQKNPTAFYLCASSIPGQGKYGYTFGSGTRLTVV.

V usage is TRBV19 and J usage is TRBJ1-5; 7 nucleotides agree with TRBD1. Trimming cost V 4 bases and J 4 bases; bases outside gene matches: 13. The CDR3 is 17 residues long. Germline V gene sequence: CDR1 LNHDA, CDR2 SQIVND (reference sequence). CDR3 residues: CASSKKKGQARNQPQHF. In DNA form, the CDR3 reads TGTGCCAGTAGTAAAAAGAAAGGACAGGCCCGTAATCAGCCCCAGCATTTT. Complete variable domain (other parts from reference TRBV19 and TRBJ1-5): DGGITQSPKYLFRKEGQNVTLSCEQNLNHDAMYWYRQDPGQGLRLIYYSQIVNDFQKGDIAEGYSVSREKKESFPLTVTSAQKNPTAFYLCASSKKKGQARNQPQHFGDGTRLSIL.

V gene TRBV7-6 combines with J gene TRBJ2-1; TRBD2 agrees at 8 bases. Germline V gives CDR1 SGHVS, CDR2 FNYEAQ. Losses at the gene ends were 0 bases for V and 7 bases for J; bases not matched to a gene: 5. The CDR3 loop spans 15 amino acids. In nucleotides, the CDR3 is TGTGCCAGCAGCTTAGCTGGACTAGCTTTGAATGAGCAGTTCTTC. Its translation: CASSLAGLALNEQFF.

This clone was seen a single time. The rearrangement links TRBV28 to TRBJ1-6; D perhaps matches TRBD1 (6 bases). The CDR3 has 14 residues. V lost 6 bases and J lost 7, with 13 bases in between. The germline gives CDR1 MDHEN, CDR2 SYDVKM. CDR3 loop: CASSRGQSNSPLHF. CDR3 nucleotides: TGTGCCAGCAGCAGAGGACAGTCCAATTCACCCCTCCACTTT.

The chain couples TRBV30 to TRBJ1-3; tentative D call: TRBD1 (5 bases). Germline CDR1 and CDR2: GTSNPN and SVGIG (reference sequence). Trimming removed 0 bases from V and 0 bases from J, with 9 bases in between. The CDR3 has 15 residues. The CDR3: CAWSVSGLSGNTIYF. CDR3 bases: TGTGCCTGGAGTGTTTCAGGGCTCTCTGGAAACACCATATATTTT.

V and J are TRBV9 and TRBJ2-5; possibly TRBD2 for D (5 bases). Trimming stripped 0 bases from V and 5 bases from J, with 17 bases between. This CDR3 region has 16 residues. CDR1 is SGDLS, CDR2 YYNGEE, per germline. CDR3: CASSVDVRGSGETQYF. In nucleotides, the CDR3 is TGTGCCAGCAGCGTAGATGTCAGAGGGTCCGGGGAGACCCAGTACTTC. The complete variable domain, with remaining parts taken from reference TRBV9 and TRBJ2-5, reads DSGVTQTPKHLITATGQRVTLRCSPRSGDLSVYWYQQSLDQGLQFLIQYYNGEERAKGNILERFSAQQFPDLHSELNLSSLELGDSALYFCASSVDVRGSGETQYFGPGTRLLVL.

V and J are TRBV24-1 and TRBJ1-2; the match to TRBD1 covers 8 bases. The CDR3 contains 16 residues. V shed 2 bases and J 3 bases; nucleotides not matched to a gene: 7. Germline V gene sequence: CDR1 KGHDR, CDR2 SFDVKD. Here the CDR3 DNA reads TGTGCCACCAGTGATTCCCCCTCGACAGGGGACTATGGCTACACCTTC. Protein: CATSDSPSTGDYGYTF.

The V gene is TRBV5-1, the J gene TRBJ2-5, with TRBD2 matching 7 bases. This CDR3 is 14 amino acids long. The germline V gene encodes CDR1 SGHRS and CDR2 YFSETQ. After removal of 5 bases from V and 3 bases from J, the junction contained 7 bases not matched to a gene. The CDR3 loop reads CASRDAAGEETQYF. The CDR3 coding sequence is TGCGCCAGCAGAGATGCTGCGGGGGAAGAGACCCAGTACTTC.

This rearrangement joins TRBV29-1 to TRBJ1-1; possible D gene TRBD1, 5 bases. This CDR3 is 12 amino acids long. V lost 4 bases, J lost 4 bases, and 10 bases lay in between. Per germline, CDR1 SQVTM and CDR2 ANQGSEA. CDR3 region: CSVASGPTEAFF. The CDR3 nucleotides are TGCAGCGTTGCGTCAGGGCCCACTGAAGCTTTCTTT.

The chain employs TRBV11-1 and TRBJ1-5; 8 nucleotides match TRBD1. Unmatched junction bases numbered 11, after V lost 4 bases and J lost 6 bases. The germline CDR1 and CDR2 sequences are SGHAT and FQDESV (reference sequence). The CDR3 is 16 amino acids. The CDR3 spells CASSSLDREGVQPQHF. The CDR3, as DNA: TGTGCCAGCAGCTCACTGGACAGGGAGGGCGTTCAGCCCCAGCATTTT.

This chain links TRBV6-5 with TRBJ1-2; 7 bases are a match to TRBD1. CDR1 and CDR2 from the germline V gene are MNHEY and SVGAGI. CDR3 length: 13 residues. Trimming at V came to 4 bases and at J to 7 bases, leaving 6 bases not matched to a gene. DNA for the CDR3: TGTGCCAGCAGTTCAGGGGGAGAGGGTGGCTACACCTTC. Translated: CASSSGGEGGYTF.

CDR3 coding DNA: TGTGCCATCAGTGACCCGGACAGTACGTACGAGCAGTACTTC. This sequence encodes CAISDPDSTYEQYF. V gene TRBV10-3 combines with J gene TRBJ2-7; tentative D call: TRBD1 (6 bases). The CDR3 contains 14 residues. V was trimmed by 3 bases and J by 4 bases, leaving 13 bases between them. Germline V lookup: CDR1 ENHRY, CDR2 SYGVKD.

The CDR3 here is CASSLTENTEAFF. The DNA for the CDR3 is TGTGCCAGCAGTTTGACAGAGAACACTGAAGCTTTCTTT. The chain links TRBV12-3 or TRBV12-4 to TRBJ1-1; a weak D match, TRBD1 (5 bases). This CDR3 comprises 13 residues. The V gene lost 3 bases and the J gene lost 1 base, with 6 bases spanning the gap.

The chain has TRBV7-2 and TRBJ1-5; the D gene is possibly TRBD1 (6 bases). The CDR3 spans 14 residues. Germline lookup yields CDR1 SGHTA and CDR2 FQGNSA. V lost 4 bases, J lost 9 bases, and 16 bases lay in between. CDR3 in amino acids: CASSSLQGRGPQHF. The CDR3 DNA reads TGTGCCAGCAGCTCCTTACAGGGCAGGGGGCCCCAGCATTTT.

For this clone: This sample includes further DNA sequences coding for the same CDR3. The chain combines TRBV28 with TRBJ2-7; TRBD2 matches at 12 bases. CDR1 is MDHEN and CDR2 is SYDVKM in the germline V gene. CDR3 length: 15 amino acids. The V and J ends lost 4 bases and 4 bases, in that order; junction bases with no gene match: 5. CDR3 amino acids: CASSSPGLAGYEQYF. CDR3 DNA: TGTGCCAGCAGTTCCCCAGGACTAGCGGGGTACGAGCAGTACTTC.

V and J are TRBV25-1 and TRBJ1-5; a weak D match, TRBD1 (6 bases). CDR3 length: 17 amino acids. Germline V CDR1 and CDR2: MGHDK, SYGVNS. V lost 4 bases to trimming and J lost 0 bases, with 16 bases between them. In DNA, the CDR3 is TGTGCCAGCAGTGCCAGATCTGGGACAAATAGCAATCAGCCCCAGCATTTT. It specifies CASSARSGTNSNQPQHF.

V and J are TRBV5-6 and TRBJ1-1, with D perhaps TRBD1 (5 bases). V was clipped by 5 bases and J by 1 base, with 9 bases between them. The germline CDR1 and CDR2 sequences are SGHDT and YYEEEE. The CDR3 consists of 13 residues. CDR3 coding DNA: TGTGCCAGCAGGAGTGGGGCGAACACTGAAGCTTTCTTT. Translated: CASRSGANTEAFF.

This sequence joins TRBV9 and TRBJ2-4; tentatively, D is TRBD1 (7 bases). V lost 0 bases, J lost 9 bases, and 10 bases lay in between. Germline V lookup: CDR1 SGDLS, CDR2 YYNGEE. This CDR3 has 13 residues. The CDR3 DNA is TGTGCCAGCAGCGTAGGTCAGGGGGGCATTCAGTACTTC. Translated, it gives CASSVGQGGIQYF.

The chain recombines TRBV6-1 with TRBJ2-2; 7 nucleotides line up with TRBD1. V shed 6 bases and J 4 bases; nucleotides not matched to a gene: 8. CDR1 MNHNS and CDR2 SASEGT come from the germline V gene. This CDR3 has 15 residues. The CDR3 is CASSADRVGTGELFF. The CDR3 region has the DNA TGTGCCAGCAGCGCTGACAGGGTCGGCACCGGGGAGCTGTTTTTT.

The chain combines TRBV7-2 with TRBJ2-7, with 8 positions matching TRBD1. V lost 0 bases, J lost 3 bases, and 4 bases stayed unmatched. Germline V gene data show CDR1 as SGHTA and CDR2 as FQGNSA. There are 15 residues in the CDR3. The CDR3 nucleotides read TGTGCCAGCAGCTTAGCTGGCGACAGGGGCTACGAGCAGTACTTC. Translating it yields CASSLAGDRGYEQYF.

The chain joins TRBV3-1 (or the pseudogene TRBV3-2) to TRBJ1-2; perhaps TRBD1 as D (5 bases). V was pared by 7 bases and J by 0 bases, with 18 bases between. This CDR3 is 16 amino acids long. From germline, CDR1 is LGHDT and CDR2 YNNKEL (reference sequence). In DNA form, the CDR3 reads TGTGCCAGCACCCCACCAGGGATAGCGGCTAACTATGGCTACACCTTC. Protein sequence: CASTPPGIAANYGYTF.

This sequence joins TRBV6-2 or TRBV6-3 and TRBJ2-7; D not certain. Germline lookup yields CDR1 MNHEY and CDR2 SVGEGT. Trimming took 6 bases from V and 6 from J, leaving 12 bases between them. The CDR3 has 12 residues. CDR3 residues: CASSLDTSEQYF. As DNA, the CDR3 is TGTGCCAGCAGCCTTGACACCTCCGAGCAGTACTTC.

The chain couples TRBV6-6 to TRBJ2-5, with 7 bases fitting TRBD1. This CDR3 has 13 residues. The J segment lost 3 bases and the V segment lost 8 bases, leaving 6 bases of the junction unmatched. Germline CDR1 and CDR2: MNHNY and SVGAGI (reference sequence). The CDR3 loop reads CASLDRVEETQYF. CDR3 nucleotide sequence: TGTGCCAGCCTTGACAGGGTCGAAGAGACCCAGTACTTC.